What follows are 24 T cell receptor beta chains derived from one specimen sequenced in a study of blood T cell repertoires in COVID-19. Profiling relied on immunoSEQ multiplex PCR, and the TCRdb table lists in-frame clones only, not all of them. The sample carries about 79,000 clones, about 90% recorded once. The sequenced sample consisted of peripheral blood. These receptors were obtained from a man over 45 with active COVID-19.

The chain uses TRBV10-3 and TRBJ1-1; possible D gene TRBD1, 5 bases. V lost 4 bases and J 4 bases, leaving 13 bases between the germline ends. CDR1 is ENHRY and CDR2 is SYGVKD in the germline V gene. The length of the CDR3 is 14 residues. The CDR3 reads CAISAGALGTEAFF. The CDR3 nucleotides are TGTGCCATCAGTGCTGGGGCATTGGGCACTGAAGCTTTCTTT.

The V and J genes are TRBV18 and TRBJ2-3; a possible D gene is TRBD1 (6 bases). Per the germline V gene, CDR1 is KGHSH and CDR2 is LQKENI. The CDR3 loop spans 14 amino acids. The V gene lost 1 base and the J gene lost 6 bases, with 11 bases spanning the gap. CDR3 protein: CASSPQQGSDTQYF. The CDR3 DNA reads TGTGCCAGCTCACCACAACAGGGTTCGGATACGCAGTATTTT.

The rearrangement uses TRBV28 and TRBJ2-3; maybe TRBD2 (6 bases). V lost 5 bases and J 3 bases, leaving 18 bases between the germline ends. The CDR3 consists of 16 residues. CDR1 is MDHEN and CDR2 is SYDVKM in the germline V gene. The CDR3 region has the DNA TGTGCCAGCAGTCCTCATAGGTCGGGGGAAACAGATACGCAGTATTTT. It encodes CASSPHRSGETDTQYF.

The chain has TRBV28 and TRBJ1-1, with D tentatively TRBD1 (5 bases). Trimming cost V 1 base and J 8 bases, with 8 bases left between them. This CDR3 is built from 12 residues. Germline loops: CDR1 MDHEN, CDR2 SYDVKM. The CDR3 sequence: CASSLFPGEAFF. The CDR3, as DNA: TGTGCCAGCAGTTTATTTCCAGGGGAAGCTTTCTTT. The variable domain in full, completed from reference TRBV28 and TRBJ1-1, reads DVKVTQSSRYLVKRTGEKVFLECVQDMDHENMFWYRQDPGLGLRLIYFSYDVKMKEKGDIPEGYSVSREKKERFSLILESASTNQTSMYLCASSLFPGEAFFGQGTRLTVV.

The CDR3 coding sequence is TGTGCCAGTACCGGGGGGGTGGACTATGGCTACACCTTC. This gives the protein CASTGGVDYGYTF. The rearrangement uses TRBV28 and TRBJ1-2; weak D call: TRBD1 (5 bases). Trimming cost V 9 bases and J 3 bases, with 14 bases left between them. CDR1 and CDR2 (germline): MDHEN, SYDVKM. The CDR3 runs 13 residues.

The genes are TRBV2 and TRBJ1-1; D unresolved. Per germline, CDR1 SNHLY and CDR2 FYNNEI. The CDR3 is made up of 13 amino acids. Trimming cost V 6 bases and J 1 base, with 9 bases left between them. The DNA of the CDR3 is TGTGCCAGCAGCGAACCACAGAACACTGAAGCTTTCTTT. Protein sequence: CASSEPQNTEAFF. Using reference TRBV2 and TRBJ1-1 for the parts outside the CDR3, the full variable domain is EPEVTQTPSHQVTQMGQEVILRCVPISNHLYFYWYRQILGQKVEFLVSFYNNEISEKSEIFDDQFSVERPDGSNFTLKIRSTKLEDSAMYFCASSEPQNTEAFFGQGTRLTVV.

The chain couples TRBV5-5 to TRBJ1-2, with 8 bases fitting TRBD1. The germline V gene encodes CDR1 SGHKS and CDR2 YYEKEE (reference sequence). With V trimmed by 4 bases and J by 7 bases, 9 bases remained unmatched. This CDR3 has 14 residues. Here the CDR3 DNA reads TGTGCCAGCAGCCGACCCGGACAGGGTTTTGGCTACACCTTC. Translation gives CASSRPGQGFGYTF.

V usage is TRBV5-1 and J usage is TRBJ2-3; 11 nucleotides agree with TRBD1. CDR3 length: 20 residues. With 7 bases clipped from V and 0 bases from J, the junction kept 19 bases outside the gene matches. Germline V gene data show CDR1 as SGHRS and CDR2 as YFSETQ. The CDR3 DNA follows: TGCGCCAGCCTACACGCCGGGACAGGGGGAAGCCCATCTAGCACAGATACGCAGTATTTT. Translating it yields CASLHAGTGGSPSSTDTQYF.

The rearrangement joins TRBV7-3 to TRBJ2-1; 8 bases line up with TRBD2. The trim removed 3 bases at V and 0 bases at J, leaving 13 bases unmatched. The CDR3 totals 19 residues. Germline assignment: CDR1 SGHTA and CDR2 FQGTGA. The CDR3 is CASSFVRCGSGDSYNEQFF. In DNA, the CDR3 is TGTGCCAGCAGCTTTGTCCGGTGTGGTAGCGGGGACTCCTACAATGAGCAGTTCTTC.

This clone was seen a few times. The V gene is TRBV5-5, the J gene TRBJ1-1; the match to TRBD1 covers 7 bases. The CDR3 consists of 15 residues. V dropped 0 bases and J dropped 6; count of bases not matched to a gene: 8. Germline V lookup: CDR1 SGHKS, CDR2 YYEKEE (reference sequence). CDR3 nucleotides: TGTGCCAGCAGCTTGGGGCCGCTTACAGGGGCTGAAGCTTTCTTT. It translates to CASSLGPLTGAEAFF.

This clone was seen once. The rearrangement links TRBV28 to TRBJ2-4; 8 bases match TRBD2. The length of the CDR3 is 14 residues. Germline trimming cut 8 bases from V and 1 base from J; bases unmatched to any gene: 4. The germline V gene encodes CDR1 MDHEN and CDR2 SYDVKM. CDR3 nucleotides: TGTGCCAGCCATTCGGGGGGGGCCAAAAACATTCAGTACTTC. Translating it yields CASHSGGAKNIQYF. The whole variable domain, remainder taken from reference TRBV28 and TRBJ2-4, is DVKVTQSSRYLVKRTGEKVFLECVQDMDHENMFWYRQDPGLGLRLIYFSYDVKMKEKGDIPEGYSVSREKKERFSLILESASTNQTSMYLCASHSGGAKNIQYFGAGTRLSVL.

CDR3 region: CASSPLDRGTPLHF. CDR3 in DNA: TGTGCCAGCAGCCCCCTCGACAGGGGGACACCCCTCCACTTT. This sequence joins TRBV9 and TRBJ1-6, with 9 bases identical to TRBD1. Per germline, CDR1 SGDLS and CDR2 YYNGEE. CDR3 size: 14 residues. The V gene end was trimmed by 4 bases and the J gene end by 11 bases; junction bases not matched to a gene: 7.

This chain connects TRBV3-1 (or the pseudogene TRBV3-2) to TRBJ1-2; possible D gene TRBD1, 6 bases. The CDR3 runs 14 residues. With 0 bases removed from V and 8 bases from J, the gap between germline ends came to 13 bases. Per germline, CDR1 LGHDT and CDR2 YNNKEL (reference sequence). The CDR3 here is CASSQERGTRGYTF. In DNA form, the CDR3 reads TGTGCCAGCAGCCAAGAGAGGGGGACGCGCGGCTACACCTTC.

The rearrangement joins TRBV6-6 to TRBJ1-1, with 9 bases identical to TRBD1. Trimming took 4 bases from V and 9 from J; bases not matched to a gene: 9. The V gene's germline CDR1 is MNHNY and CDR2 SVGAGI (reference sequence). The CDR3 totals 14 residues. DNA for the CDR3: TGTGCCAGCAGTTTCAACCGGGACAGGGTAAAAGCTTTCTTT. Translation gives CASSFNRDRVKAFF.

There are a few counts of this clone. The DNA for the CDR3 is TGTGCCAGTAGTACGTCAGTGAACACTGAAGCTTTCTTT. Translated, it gives CASSTSVNTEAFF. J is TRBJ1-1 and V is TRBV19; D uncertain. CDR3 length: 13 amino acids. Trimming left V 4 bases short and J 0 bases short, with 6 bases between. Per germline, CDR1 LNHDA and CDR2 SQIVND (reference sequence).

This chain uses TRBV15 with TRBJ2-5, with 7 positions matching TRBD1. J was trimmed by 5 bases and V by 5 bases; bases with no gene match: 2. Germline CDR1 reads LNHNV; CDR2 reads YYDKDF (reference sequence). This CDR3 is built from 12 residues. This CDR3 is CATSQGQETQYF. The CDR3 DNA reads as TGTGCCACCAGCCAGGGACAGGAGACCCAGTACTTC.

V usage is TRBV24-1 and J usage is TRBJ2-1; D remains ambiguous. The V gene's germline CDR1 is KGHDR and CDR2 SFDVKD. The V gene lost 6 bases and the J gene lost 6 bases, with 5 bases spanning the gap. CDR3 length: 11 amino acids. CDR3 bases: TGTGCCACCAGTAGTAGCAATGAGCAGTTCTTC. Translated, it gives CATSSSNEQFF.

The CDR3 reads CASNPPGTGTYNEQFF. As DNA, the CDR3 is TGTGCCAGCAACCCTCCGGGGACAGGGACGTACAATGAGCAGTTCTTC. This chain connects TRBV7-8 to TRBJ2-1; 9 nucleotides align to TRBD1. V lost 7 bases, J lost 4 bases, and 11 bases stayed unmatched. Per the germline V gene, CDR1 is SGHVS and CDR2 is FQNEAQ. CDR3 length: 16 amino acids.

V is TRBV11-3 and J is TRBJ1-2; D is unresolved. The CDR3 is made up of 13 amino acids. Trimming removed 4 bases at V and 8 bases at J, with 14 bases between. The germline V gene encodes CDR1 SGHNT and CDR2 YENEEA. CDR3 sequence reads: CASSSDGVNGYTF. Written as DNA, the CDR3 is TGTGCCAGCAGCTCCGACGGGGTGAACGGCTACACCTTC.

The genes are TRBV5-1 and TRBJ2-7; 8 nucleotides match TRBD2. Looked up from germline, CDR1 is SGHRS and CDR2 is YFSETQ. V was pared by 4 bases and J by 0 bases, with 9 bases of the junction left unmatched. This CDR3 has 16 residues. CDR3 DNA: TGCGCCAGCAGCCCGCTTTTAGCGGGGAACTCCTACGAGCAGTACTTC. It encodes CASSPLLAGNSYEQYF.

The chain carries TRBV10-3 and TRBJ2-2, with a weak D call TRBD2 (5 bases). V was shortened by 7 bases and J by 1 base, with 13 bases between the two germline ends. This CDR3 region has 15 residues. Germline CDR1 reads ENHRY; CDR2 reads SYGVKD. This CDR3 is CAITGGSENTGELFF. Written as DNA, the CDR3 is TGTGCCATCACTGGAGGAAGCGAGAACACCGGGGAGCTGTTTTTT.

DNA of the CDR3: TGTGCCAGCAGCCTCCTCGGTGACAGCTACACCGGGGAGCTGTTTTTT. Its translation: CASSLLGDSYTGELFF. The chain joins TRBV7-3 to TRBJ2-2; TRBD1 is a possible D gene (5 bases). The CDR3 runs to 16 residues. V shed 5 bases and J shed 3 bases, with 16 bases lying between them. Looked up from germline, CDR1 is SGHTA and CDR2 is FQGTGA. Full variable domain (missing parts from reference TRBV7-3 and TRBJ2-2): GAGVSQTPSNKVTEKGKYVELRCDPISGHTALYWYRQSLGQGPEFLIYFQGTGAADDSGLPNDRFFAVRPEGSVSTLKIQRTERGDSAVYLCASSLLGDSYTGELFFGEGSRLTVL.

V gene TRBV5-5 combines with J gene TRBJ2-7, with D possibly TRBD1 on 6 matching bases. CDR3 size: 15 residues. V was pared by 4 bases and J by 6 bases, with 20 bases between. The V gene's germline CDR1 is SGHKS and CDR2 YYEKEE (reference sequence). The CDR3 DNA reads TGTGCCAGCAGCCGACAGGCCGACGTGTTGGGCGAGCAGTACTTC. This encodes CASSRQADVLGEQYF.

The chain employs TRBV4-2 and TRBJ1-2; TRBD1 matches at 12 bases. The CDR3 loop spans 18 amino acids. J lost 7 bases, V lost 1 base, and 13 bases had no gene match. Germline lookup yields CDR1 LGHNA and CDR2 YNFKEQ. The CDR3: CASSQVSGQGAGGSGYTF. In DNA, the CDR3 is TGTGCCAGCAGCCAAGTTTCGGGACAGGGGGCGGGTGGTTCTGGCTACACCTTC.